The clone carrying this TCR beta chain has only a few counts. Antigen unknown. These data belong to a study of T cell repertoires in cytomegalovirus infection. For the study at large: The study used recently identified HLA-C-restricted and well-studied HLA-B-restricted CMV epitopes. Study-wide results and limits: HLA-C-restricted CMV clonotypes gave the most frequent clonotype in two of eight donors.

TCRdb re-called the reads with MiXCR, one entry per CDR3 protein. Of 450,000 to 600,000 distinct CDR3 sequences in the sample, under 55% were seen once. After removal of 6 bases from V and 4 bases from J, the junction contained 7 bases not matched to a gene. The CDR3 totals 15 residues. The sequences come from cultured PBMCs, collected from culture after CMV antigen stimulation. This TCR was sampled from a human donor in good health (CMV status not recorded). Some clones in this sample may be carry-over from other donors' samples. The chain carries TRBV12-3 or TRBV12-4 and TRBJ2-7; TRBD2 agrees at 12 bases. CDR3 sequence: CASSPAGTSGYEQYF. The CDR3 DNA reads TGTGCCAGCAGCCCTGCCGGGACTAGCGGGTACGAGCAGTACTTC.